One and the same sample provided the 20 T cell receptor beta chains below, sequenced in a study of PD-L1 blockade in urothelial cancer. TCRdb keeps only in-frame clones here, not all; method: immunoSEQ multiplex PCR. The data show 35,000 to 55,000 clones, with around 80% seen just once and approximately 3% held by the top ten. The specimen comprised PBMCs, sampled around atezolizumab (anti-PD-L1) treatment. These receptors were collected from a man aged 70 or older with urothelial cancer.

The chain has TRBV10-3 and TRBJ1-3; D is possibly TRBD1 (6 bases). Germline V CDR1 and CDR2: ENHRY, SYGVKD. This CDR3 comprises 16 residues. The V and J ends lost 0 bases and 0 bases respectively, with 9 bases between them. The CDR3 nucleotides are TGTGCCATCAGTGAGTCAACAGGGCCCTCTGGAAACACCATATATTTT. Protein sequence: CAISESTGPSGNTIYF.

The rearrangement joins TRBV6-4 to TRBJ2-5, with TRBD2 as a possible D gene (6 bases). The CDR3 is 15 residues long. CDR1 and CDR2 from the germline V gene are MRHNA and SNTAGT. Between the trimmed V and J ends, which lost 5 bases and 2 bases, there was a span of 15 bases. In DNA, the CDR3 is TGTGCCAGCAGTAACACTGGACTACCTCAAGAGACCCAGTACTTC. Residues: CASSNTGLPQETQYF.

The rearrangement uses TRBV7-8 and TRBJ1-2; D ambiguous. Trimming cost V 5 bases and J 9 bases, with 19 bases left between them. The CDR3 runs 14 residues. CDR1 is SGHVS, CDR2 FQNEAQ, per germline. Written as DNA, the CDR3 is TGTGCCAGCAGCAATAGGGAGGGTGACTTAAGCTACACCTTC. Translated, it gives CASSNREGDLSYTF.

The DNA for the CDR3 is TGTGCCAGCTCACTCAAAGCCCGGGAATCTGGGGCCAACGTCCTGACTTTC. Translated: CASSLKARESGANVLTF. This chain connects TRBV18 to TRBJ2-6; D might be TRBD2 (5 bases). Trimming shortened V by 4 bases and J by 1 base, and 14 bases separated the two germline ends. The germline gives CDR1 KGHSH, CDR2 LQKENI. The CDR3 is 17 residues long.

The chain recombines TRBV19 with TRBJ1-5; D possibly corresponds to TRBD1 (6 bases). Looked up from germline, CDR1 is LNHDA and CDR2 is SQIVND (reference sequence). With 9 bases removed from V and 6 bases from J, the gap between germline ends came to 18 bases. The CDR3 is made up of 14 amino acids. The CDR3 DNA reads TGTGCCAGCTCCCTGACAACAGGGAGTCAGCCCCAGCATTTT. It yields the protein CASSLTTGSQPQHF.

The genes are TRBV19 and TRBJ2-2, with TRBD1 identical over 8 bases. The CDR3 is 14 amino acids. Germline CDR1 LNHDA, CDR2 SQIVND (reference sequence). V was clipped by 5 bases and J by 4 bases; unmatched bases: 3. The CDR3 region is CASSAQGGTGELFF. In DNA, the CDR3 is TGTGCCAGTAGTGCACAGGGGGGCACCGGGGAGCTGTTTTTT.

This CDR3 reads CASSLLGETAEAFF. CDR3 in DNA: TGCGCCAGCAGCTTGTTGGGCGAGACGGCGGAAGCTTTCTTT. The rearrangement links TRBV5-1 to TRBJ1-1; D gene uncertain. Germline V CDR1 and CDR2: SGHRS, YFSETQ. This CDR3 region has 14 residues. The V end was cut by 1 base, the J end by 8 bases, with 15 bases between.

This clone was detected once. The V gene is TRBV7-9, the J gene TRBJ1-1; D not resolved. V was trimmed by 3 bases and J by 4 bases, leaving 15 bases between them. CDR3 length: 15 amino acids. CDR1 and CDR2 (germline): SEHNR, FQNEAQ (reference sequence). The CDR3 DNA reads as TGTGCCAGCAGCTTCTATCCCGGGGATGGCACTGAAGCTTTCTTT. Its protein is CASSFYPGDGTEAFF.

As to this clone: In the same sample, other DNA sequences code for this CDR3. This chain uses TRBV5-1 with TRBJ1-1; D is undetermined. Trimming took 4 bases from V and 0 from J, leaving 7 bases between them. Germline-derived CDR1 and CDR2 are SGHRS and YFSETQ. The CDR3 is 13 residues long. The CDR3 is CASSLTLNTEAFF. The CDR3 coding sequence is TGCGCCAGCAGCCTGACACTGAACACTGAAGCTTTCTTT.

The chain is built from TRBV30 and TRBJ2-1, with D possibly TRBD1 on 6 matching bases. Germline V gene lookup returns CDR1 GTSNPN and CDR2 SVGIG (reference sequence). CDR3 length: 16 residues. V was cut by 3 bases and J by 7 bases, with 22 bases left in between. Here the CDR3 reads CAWRGKTGPPTNEQFF. For the CDR3, the DNA is TGTGCCTGGAGAGGGAAGACAGGCCCACCAACGAATGAGCAGTTCTTC.

V usage is TRBV7-2 and J usage is TRBJ2-1, with TRBD2 identical over 12 bases. V shed 3 bases, J shed 7 bases, and the junction held 4 bases outside the gene matches. This CDR3 is 15 amino acids long. Germline-derived CDR1 and CDR2 are SGHTA and FQGNSA. The CDR3 spells CASSFGLAGSNEQFF. The CDR3 region has the DNA TGTGCCAGCAGCTTTGGACTAGCGGGGTCAAATGAGCAGTTCTTC.

The V call is TRBV5-1, the J call TRBJ2-7, with TRBD2 matching 10 bases. CDR1 is SGHRS, CDR2 YFSETQ, per germline. This CDR3 has 14 amino acids. V shed 4 bases and J 5 bases; nucleotides not matched to a gene: 6. The CDR3 bases are TGCGCCAGCAGCCCCTTAGCGGGGGGCGACGAGCAGTACTTC. Its protein is CASSPLAGGDEQYF.

The rearrangement joins TRBV5-5 to TRBJ2-5; 10 bases agree with TRBD2. V lost 4 bases, J lost 6 bases, and 6 bases stayed unmatched. Germline V gene data show CDR1 as SGHKS and CDR2 as YYEKEE (reference sequence). This CDR3 is 14 amino acids long. The CDR3 DNA is TGTGCCAGCAGCAGTGAGCGGGGGGGGAAGACCCAGTACTTC. Residues: CASSSERGGKTQYF.

J is TRBJ2-1 and V is TRBV11-3; TRBD2 aligns across 8 bases. Looked up from germline, CDR1 is SGHNT and CDR2 is YENEEA. CDR3 length: 15 residues. After removal of 1 base from V and 7 bases from J, the junction contained 6 bases not matched to a gene. Written as DNA, the CDR3 is TGTGCCAGCAGCTTAGGTGGTAGCGGGGAAAATGAGCAGTTCTTC. Its protein product is CASSLGGSGENEQFF.

The chain employs TRBV18 and TRBJ1-2; weak D call: TRBD1 (6 bases). The germline V and J ends were trimmed by 3 bases and 0 bases, with 14 bases remaining between them. CDR3 length: 16 amino acids. CDR1 and CDR2 (germline): KGHSH, LQKENI. The CDR3 coding sequence is TGTGCCAGCTCACCGGGACAACCTAAGACTAACTATGGCTACACCTTC. It is translated as CASSPGQPKTNYGYTF. Drawing the rest from reference TRBV18 and TRBJ1-2, the complete variable domain is NAGVMQNPRHLVRRRGQEARLRCSPMKGHSHVYWYRQLPEEGLKFMVYLQKENIIDESGMPKERFSAEFPKEGPSILRIQQVVRGDSAAYFCASSPGQPKTNYGYTFGSGTRLTVV.

By its share, this clone is medium-sized. In DNA form, the CDR3 reads TGTGCCAGCAGCTCGGACAGGGGGTCATATGGCTACACCTTC. Protein: CASSSDRGSYGYTF. V usage is TRBV13 and J usage is TRBJ1-2; 10 positions agree with TRBD1. CDR3 size: 14 residues. CDR1 PRHDT and CDR2 FYEKMQ come from the germline V gene (reference sequence). V shed 4 bases, J shed 5 bases, and the junction held 4 bases outside the gene matches.

The J gene is TRBJ1-1, the V gene TRBV7-2; D gene uncertain. The germline gives CDR1 SGHTA, CDR2 FQGNSA. V was shortened by 2 bases and J by 0 bases, with 4 bases between the two germline ends. This CDR3 has 13 residues. The CDR3 reads CASSLQMNTEAFF. The CDR3 bases are TGTGCCAGCAGCTTACAAATGAACACTGAAGCTTTCTTT.

A note on this clone: Possible read error: a much larger clone is one base away. The chain uses TRBV9 and TRBJ2-2, with 13 bases aligning to TRBD2. CDR3 size: 16 residues. V gave up 3 bases and J gave up 5 bases; unmatched junction bases: 4. Looked up from germline, CDR1 is SGDLS and CDR2 is YYNGEE. The DNA of the CDR3 is TGTGCCAGCAGCGCCACGACTAGCGGGGGGACCGGGGAGCTGTTTTTT. Its protein product is CASSATTSGGTGELFF.

The CDR3 region has the DNA TGTGCCTGGAGAAAGCGGGACATTTCATACGGTGAGCAGTTCTTC. Translation: CAWRKRDISYGEQFF. The chain links TRBV30 to TRBJ2-1, with D tentatively TRBD2 (7 bases). This CDR3 spans 15 amino acids. Deletions cut 3 bases from V and 9 bases from J, with 21 bases between. Germline CDR1 GTSNPN, CDR2 SVGIG (reference sequence).

The chain uses TRBV25-1 and TRBJ2-3; weak D call: TRBD1 (5 bases). Germline CDR1 reads MGHDK; CDR2 reads SYGVNS. The V end lost 3 bases, the J end lost 10 bases, and 20 bases lay between the germline ends. The CDR3 spans 15 residues. CDR3 nucleotide sequence: TGTGCCAGCAGTGAGTCTCTGGGCAGGGCAAGAGCGCAGTATTTT. It translates to CASSESLGRARAQYF.